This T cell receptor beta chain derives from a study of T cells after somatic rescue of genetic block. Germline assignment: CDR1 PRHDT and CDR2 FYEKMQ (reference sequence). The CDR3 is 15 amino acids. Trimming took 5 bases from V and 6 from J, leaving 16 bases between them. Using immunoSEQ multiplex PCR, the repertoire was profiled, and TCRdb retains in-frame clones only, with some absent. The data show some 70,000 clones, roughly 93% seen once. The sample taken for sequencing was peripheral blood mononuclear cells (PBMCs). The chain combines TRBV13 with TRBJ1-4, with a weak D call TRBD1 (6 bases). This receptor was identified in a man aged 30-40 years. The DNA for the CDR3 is TGTGCCAGCAGCAAGAGGACAGCCTCTGATGAAAAACTGTTTTTT. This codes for CASSKRTASDEKLFF. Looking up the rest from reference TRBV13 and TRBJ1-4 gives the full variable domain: AAGVIQSPRHLIKEKRETATLKCYPIPRHDTVYWYQQGPGQDPQFLISFYEKMQSDKGSIPDRFSAQQFSDYHSELNMSSLELGDSALYFCASSKRTASDEKLFFGSGTQLSVL.